This T cell receptor (beta chain) was obtained from a study of blood T cells in healthy people across ages. Whole-study results and caveats: With age, beta diversity per million T cells declined roughly linearly, significantly by approximately 40.

This clonotype was seen a handful of times. Antigen unknown. With a J-beta primer mix and a sample-barcoded 5' primer, a second PCR ran about 6 to 11 cycles. TCRdb ran MiXCR on the 5' RACE reads and lists one entry per CDR3 protein. In the table there are 1.8 million or so distinct CDR3 sequences, about 39% of which are singletons. Specimen: blood. The source is a human donor in good health.

The CDR3 nucleotides read TGTGCCAGCAGCAACCTCCGGACAGGGCGAGAAGGCTACACCTTC. Translation: CASSNLRTGREGYTF. V gene TRBV7-2 combines with J gene TRBJ1-2, with 8 nucleotides matching TRBD1. CDR3 size: 15 residues. V lost 5 bases, J lost 8 bases, and 13 bases stayed unmatched. Germline-derived CDR1 and CDR2 are SGHTA and FQGNSA.